These T cell receptor beta chains were read from a single sample in a study of Ad26.COV2.S vaccination and SARS-CoV-2 variants. Here immunoSEQ multiplex PCR was the method, and the copy in TCRdb shows in-frame clones only, minus some. The sample has some 320,000 clones, 85% to 90% seen once. The material sequenced was peripheral blood, taken in a trial of Ad26.COV2.S vaccine versus placebo. Source of these receptors: a person between 18 and 59 years old who received the Ad26.COV2.S COVID-19 vaccine or a placebo. Both conserved end residues are part of each CDR3. A D gene is named only where the DNA matches it firmly. Clone size is given for some rows only: seen once, a few or many times, or a class if the clone is expanded.

cdr3_aa	cdr3_nt	j_call	d_call	v_call	clone_size	cdr3_length
CASSSGTGGFGSYNEQFF	TGTGCCAGCAGCTCCGGGACAGGGGGCTTTGGATCCTACAATGAGCAGTTCTTC	TRBJ2-1	TRBD1	TRBV11-2	NA	18
CASSLDYGSTDTQYF	TGTGCCAGCAGCTTGGATTATGGGTCCACAGATACGCAGTATTTT	TRBJ2-3	NA	TRBV7-3	NA	15
CASSPSGTALAEQYF	TGTGCCAGCTCACCTTCCGGGACAGCATTAGCCGAGCAGTACTTC	TRBJ2-7	TRBD1	TRBV18	few	15
CASSTQTGYLQFF	TGTGCCAGCAGCACCCAGACAGGTTACCTCCAGTTCTTC	TRBJ2-1	NA	TRBV12-3/TRBV12-4	NA	13
CASSLRGLSSGANVLTF	TGCGCCAGCAGCTTACGGGGGCTTAGCTCTGGGGCCAACGTCCTGACTTTC	TRBJ2-6	NA	TRBV5-1	NA	17
CASSLVGYGYTF	TGTGCCAGCAGCTTGGTGGGCTATGGCTACACCTTC	TRBJ1-2	NA	TRBV2	NA	12
CATSDLHLDPGQGAGGELFF	TGTGCCACCAGTGATTTGCACCTAGACCCGGGACAGGGGGCCGGCGGGGAGCTGTTTTTT	TRBJ2-2	TRBD1	TRBV24-1	NA	20
CASSRTGGDGYEQYF	TGTGCCAGCAGCCGGACAGGGGGCGATGGCTACGAGCAGTACTTC	TRBJ2-7	TRBD1	TRBV2	NA	15
CASSIDSRQGARSYEQYF	TGTGCCAGTAGTATAGACTCCCGACAGGGGGCGAGGTCCTACGAGCAGTACTTC	TRBJ2-7	TRBD1	TRBV19	NA	18
CASSRGLAGLPQWEQYF	TGTGCCAGCAGTCGGGGACTAGCGGGGTTACCTCAGTGGGAGCAGTACTTC	TRBJ2-7	TRBD2	TRBV7-2	NA	17
CASSLGGQVQGYGYTF	TGCGCCAGCAGCTTGGGTGGACAGGTCCAAGGCTATGGCTACACCTTC	TRBJ1-2	TRBD1	TRBV5-1	NA	16
CASSRILNTEAFF	TGTGCCAGCAGTCGGATATTGAACACTGAAGCTTTCTTT	TRBJ1-1	NA	TRBV12-3/TRBV12-4	once	13
CASSLDVRSPLHF	TGTGCCAGCAGCTTAGATGTGAGATCACCCCTCCACTTT	TRBJ1-6	NA	TRBV7-2	NA	13
CASSDLLNTEAFF	TGTGCCAGCAGCGACCTCCTGAACACTGAAGCTTTCTTT	TRBJ1-1	NA	TRBV2	NA	13
CATSRDGSGTGVYEQYF	TGTGCCACCAGCAGAGATGGCTCCGGGACAGGCGTCTACGAGCAGTACTTC	TRBJ2-7	TRBD1	TRBV15	NA	17
CASSLVTGTMKPLHF	TGTGCCAGCAGCTTAGTTACCGGGACGATGAAACCCCTCCACTTT	TRBJ1-6	NA	TRBV7-2	NA	15
CATSDFRGLETQYF	TGTGCCACCAGTGATTTTAGGGGGCTGGAGACCCAGTACTTC	TRBJ2-5	TRBD1	TRBV24-1	NA	14
CASSQEWNLNEQFF	TGTGCCAGCAGCCAAGAGTGGAACCTCAATGAGCAGTTCTTC	TRBJ2-1	NA	TRBV3-1/TRBV3-2	once	14
CAWSVTYRYNEQFF	TGTGCCTGGAGTGTAACTTACAGGTACAATGAGCAGTTCTTC	TRBJ2-1	NA	TRBV30	NA	14
CASSLEQGHGTEAFF	TGCGCCAGCAGCTTGGAACAGGGCCACGGGACTGAAGCTTTCTTT	TRBJ1-1	NA	TRBV5-1	NA	15
CASSDGASSTDTQYF	TGTGCCAGCAGTGACGGGGCATCTAGCACAGATACGCAGTATTTT	TRBJ2-3	NA	TRBV2	once	15
CAWSLTGGRNTIYF	TGTGCCTGGAGCCTAACGGGGGGCCGAAACACCATATATTTT	TRBJ1-3	NA	TRBV30	NA	14
CASRQANYGYTF	TGTGCCAGCAGACAGGCTAACTATGGCTACACCTTC	TRBJ1-2	NA	TRBV3-1/TRBV3-2	few	12
CASSLGGITYGYTF	TGTGCCAGCAGCTTGGGGGGGATTACTTATGGCTACACCTTC	TRBJ1-2	NA	TRBV5-6	NA	14
CASSLVGASYNEQFF	TGTGCCAGCAGCTTAGTAGGGGCCTCCTACAATGAGCAGTTCTTC	TRBJ2-1	NA	TRBV7-2	many	15
CASSLTGGTDTQYF	TGTGCCAGCTCACTCACAGGGGGCACAGATACGCAGTATTTT	TRBJ2-3	TRBD1	TRBV18	NA	14
CASSIPGQYGYTF	TGTGCCAGTAGTATTCCGGGACAGTATGGCTACACCTTC	TRBJ1-2	TRBD1	TRBV19	NA	13
CASSPKTGSRWSNQPQHF	TGTGCCAGTAGTCCTAAGACAGGGAGTAGGTGGAGCAATCAGCCCCAGCATTTT	TRBJ1-5	TRBD1	TRBV19	NA	18
CASSPQIFIQGSPYEQYF	TGTGCCAGCAGCCCCCAGATATTTATTCAGGGGTCCCCCTACGAGCAGTACTTC	TRBJ2-7	NA	TRBV7-2	NA	18
CASSQAKGRYGTGELFF	TGCGCCAGCAGCCAAGCTAAGGGGCGGTATGGGACCGGGGAGCTGTTTTTT	TRBJ2-2	NA	TRBV4-1	NA	17
CASSFFPRGQPYEQYF	TGTGCCAGCAGCTTCTTCCCGCGGGGGCAACCCTACGAGCAGTACTTC	TRBJ2-7	NA	TRBV13	NA	16
CASSARQGPYEQYF	TGTGCCAGCAGCGCGAGACAGGGGCCCTACGAGCAGTACTTC	TRBJ2-7	TRBD1	TRBV6-6	NA	14
CASSPGQSGANVLTF	TGTGCCAGCAGCCCTGGACAATCCGGGGCCAACGTCCTGACTTTC	TRBJ2-6	NA	TRBV7-3	NA	15
CAIAATGKEPQHF	TGTGCCATCGCGGCGACAGGGAAGGAGCCCCAGCATTTT	TRBJ1-5	TRBD1	TRBV10-3	NA	13
CASRRGTVGVEPQHF	TGCGCCAGCAGGCGTGGAACCGTCGGGGTAGAGCCCCAGCATTTT	TRBJ1-5	NA	TRBV5-1	NA	15
CASGFSPTGTGVGEQFF	TGTGCTAGTGGTTTCTCACCCACCGGGACAGGGGTAGGTGAGCAGTTCTTC	TRBJ2-1	TRBD1	TRBV12-5	NA	17
CASSPTGTVNQPQHF	TGCGCCAGCAGCCCAACCGGGACAGTTAATCAGCCCCAGCATTTT	TRBJ1-5	TRBD1	TRBV4-1	once	15
CASSVGQGLDQPQHF	TGTGCCAGCAGCGTAGGTCAGGGTCTGGATCAGCCCCAGCATTTT	TRBJ1-5	NA	TRBV9	NA	15
CASSQGYQETQYF	TGTGCCAGCTCACAGGGATACCAAGAGACCCAGTACTTC	TRBJ2-5	NA	TRBV18	NA	13
CASSWSWGAGELFF	TGTGCCAGCAGCTGGTCCTGGGGGGCCGGGGAGCTGTTTTTT	TRBJ2-2	NA	TRBV7-8	NA	14
CASSAQQGLNTEAFF	TGCGCCAGCAGCGCCCAACAGGGCCTGAACACTGAAGCTTTCTTT	TRBJ1-1	NA	TRBV5-1	NA	15
CSVGWGNTEAFF	TGCAGCGTTGGGTGGGGAAACACTGAAGCTTTCTTT	TRBJ1-1	NA	TRBV29-1	NA	12
CASSYLGQPQHF	TGTGCCAGCAGTTATCTAGGGCAGCCCCAGCATTTT	TRBJ1-5	NA	TRBV6-5	NA	12
CASSFFMAGTNEKLFF	TGTGCCAGCAGCTTCTTCATGGCAGGAACTAATGAAAAACTGTTTTTT	TRBJ1-4	NA	TRBV5-6	NA	16
CASSPGEQETQYF	TGTGCCAGCTCACCGGGGGAGCAAGAGACCCAGTACTTC	TRBJ2-5	NA	TRBV18	NA	13
CASSQEGAWDTIYF	TGCGCCAGCAGCCAAGAGGGAGCTTGGGACACCATATATTTT	TRBJ1-3	NA	TRBV4-1	few	14
CASSYGDGYEQYF	TGTGCCAGCAGCTACGGGGACGGGTACGAGCAGTACTTC	TRBJ2-7	NA	TRBV5-4	NA	13
CASSLRGSNTIYF	TGTGCCAGCAGCTTGAGAGGCTCCAACACCATATATTTT	TRBJ1-3	NA	TRBV5-6	NA	13
CASSSPGLAGPSTDTQYF	TGTGCCAGCAGCTCACCGGGACTAGCGGGGCCTAGCACAGATACGCAGTATTTT	TRBJ2-3	TRBD2	TRBV5-4	NA	18
CASTGSGRSLFF	TGTGCCAGCACCGGGTCAGGCAGATCTCTGTTTTTT	TRBJ1-4	NA	TRBV12-3/TRBV12-4	NA	12
CASSPYGQAFF	TGTGCCAGCAGCCCATACGGGCAAGCTTTCTTT	TRBJ1-1	NA	TRBV7-8	NA	11
CASSLARDSFSYEQYF	TGCGCCAGCAGCTTGGCAAGGGACTCCTTCTCCTACGAGCAGTACTTC	TRBJ2-7	NA	TRBV5-1	few	16
CASSRGGIQYF	TGTGCCAGCAGCAGGGGTGGCATTCAGTACTTC	TRBJ2-4	NA	TRBV12-3/TRBV12-4	NA	11
CASSPHPGPLEGYTF	TGTGCCAGCAGCCCTCACCCGGGACCCCTAGAGGGCTACACCTTC	TRBJ1-2	NA	TRBV9	NA	15
CASRPRGLSTTEQYF	TGTGCCAGCAGACCAAGAGGACTCTCCACTACCGAGCAGTACTTC	TRBJ2-7	NA	TRBV6-5	NA	15
CASSLEQGTGVSPLHF	TGTGCCAGCAGCTTAGAGCAGGGGACAGGGGTTTCACCCCTCCACTTT	TRBJ1-6	TRBD1	TRBV7-2	few	16
CASSPPWDTQYF	TGTGCCAGCAGCCCCCCGTGGGATACGCAGTATTTT	TRBJ2-3	NA	TRBV6-6	NA	12